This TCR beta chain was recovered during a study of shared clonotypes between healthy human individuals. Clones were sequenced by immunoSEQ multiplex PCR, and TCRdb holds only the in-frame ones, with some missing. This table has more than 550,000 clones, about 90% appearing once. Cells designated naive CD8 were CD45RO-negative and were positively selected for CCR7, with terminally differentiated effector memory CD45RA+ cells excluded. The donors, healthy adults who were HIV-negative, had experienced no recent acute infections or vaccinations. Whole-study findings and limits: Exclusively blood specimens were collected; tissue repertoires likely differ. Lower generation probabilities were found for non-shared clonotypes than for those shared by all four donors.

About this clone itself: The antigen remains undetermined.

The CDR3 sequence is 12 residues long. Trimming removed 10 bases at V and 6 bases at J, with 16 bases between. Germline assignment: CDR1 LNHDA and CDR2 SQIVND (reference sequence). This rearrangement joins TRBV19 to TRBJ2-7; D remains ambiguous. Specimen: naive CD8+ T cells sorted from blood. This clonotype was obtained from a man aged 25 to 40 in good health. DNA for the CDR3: TGTGCCAAAAGAGCCGATGCGGCCGAGCAGTACTTC. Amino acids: CAKRADAAEQYF.